This T cell receptor beta chain was identified during a study of neoadjuvant anti-PD-1 for oral cavity cancer. Specified time point: after neoadjuvant nivolumab, at surgical resection. Whole-study results and caveats: With a few patients per group, TCR findings need larger cohorts.

Remarks on this clone: Antigen: not known.

This CDR3 is 11 amino acids long. Germline V lookup: CDR1 WSHSY, CDR2 SAAADI. The ends were cut back, 2 bases at V and 4 bases at J, with 2 bases in the middle. Repertoires were generated with immunoSEQ multiplex PCR, while TCRdb's copy carries only in-frame clones and drops some. Among approximately 30,000 clones, 80% were seen once, and the ten largest hold 3% to 4%. This material consisted of PBMCs, taken after nivolumab (anti-PD-1) treatment. The TCR sequence derives from a person aged 35 to 85 with oral cavity squamous cell carcinoma. The chain has TRBV10-2 and TRBJ2-5; D gene uncertain. The DNA for the CDR3 is TGCGCCAGCAGTGAGCGAGAGACCCAGTACTTC. It encodes CASSERETQYF.